This T cell receptor (beta chain) was recorded in a study of Ad26.COV2.S vaccination and SARS-CoV-2 variants. This CDR3 comprises 14 residues. V lost 1 base and J lost 4, with 11 bases in between. Germline loops: CDR1 LNHDA, CDR2 SQIVND (reference sequence). The treatment was: 15 to 20 received Ad26.COV2.S at low or high dose, single or two shots; five or six received placebo; per-sample allocation not given. Sampling was performed 63 days after the first vaccine or placebo injection. In the vaccine, an Ad26 vector expressed the SARS-CoV-2 spike of the Wuhan strain. Assay used: immunoSEQ multiplex PCR; TCRdb lists only in-frame clones, some missing. The data contain around 370,000 clones, roughly 81% of them singletons.

The chain combines TRBV19 with TRBJ2-7; D perhaps matches TRBD2 (5 bases). The source is a person aged 18-65 years who received the Ad26.COV2.S COVID-19 vaccine or a placebo. Sequencing used peripheral blood, obtained in a trial of Ad26.COV2.S vaccine versus placebo. The CDR3 DNA is TGTGCCAGTAGTATAGTAGGAGGTAGTTACGAGCAGTACTTC. It encodes CASSIVGGSYEQYF.